Listed here are 14 T cell receptor beta chains from one sample, sequenced in a study of immune evolution from preneoplasia to lung adenocarcinoma. The assay was immunoSEQ multiplex PCR, and TCRdb's table has in-frame clones only and misses some. The sample contains about 2,700 clones, roughly 80% of which appear only once. The sequencing input was FFPE invasive lung adenocarcinoma tissue. The receptors originated from a person aged 55-85 years with invasive lung adenocarcinoma.

This clone was observed a few times. The chain is built from TRBV5-1 and TRBJ2-2; the D is unclear. The CDR3 spans 14 residues. Trimming took off 4 bases at V and 1 base at J, with 8 bases between the two ends. Germline V lookup: CDR1 SGHRS, CDR2 YFSETQ. DNA for the CDR3: TGCGCCAGCAGCGACAACATGAACACCGGGGAGCTGTTTTTT. Amino acid sequence: CASSDNMNTGELFF.

CDR3 sequence reads: CASSEGQGAYYGYTF. DNA of the CDR3: TGTGCCAGCAGTGAGGGACAGGGGGCTTACTATGGCTACACCTTC. The chain links TRBV6-1 to TRBJ1-2, with 12 bases matching TRBD1. The CDR3 extends over 15 amino acids. The germline V gene encodes CDR1 MNHNS and CDR2 SASEGT. Trimming cost V 3 bases and J 3 bases; bases outside gene matches: 2.

The chain uses TRBV5-4 and TRBJ1-2, with 8 bases lining up with TRBD1. Germline V gives CDR1 SGHNT, CDR2 YYREEE (reference sequence). Unmatched junction bases numbered 9, after V lost 4 bases and J lost 7 bases. This CDR3 has 14 amino acids. The CDR3: CASSPDGQGTGYTF. In nucleotides, the CDR3 is TGTGCCAGCAGCCCTGACGGACAGGGAACTGGCTACACCTTC.

The J gene is TRBJ2-7, the V gene TRBV7-8; D might be TRBD1 or TRBD2, each matching 5 bases. With 3 bases removed from V and 3 bases from J, the gap between germline ends came to 12 bases. There are 14 residues in the CDR3. Looked up from germline, CDR1 is SGHVS and CDR2 is FQNEAQ. CDR3 region: CASSFGTTYYEQYF. In DNA, the CDR3 is TGTGCCAGCAGCTTTGGGACCACCTACTACGAGCAGTACTTC.

This chain uses TRBV7-2 with TRBJ2-1; D may be TRBD1 (5 bases). The length of the CDR3 is 15 residues. Trimming cost V 5 bases and J 5 bases, with 16 bases left between them. Germline lookup yields CDR1 SGHTA and CDR2 FQGNSA. The CDR3 region has the DNA TGTGCCAGCAGCGGTTATTTTGTAGGGGACAATGAGCAGTTCTTC. It yields the protein CASSGYFVGDNEQFF.

The chain links TRBV19 to TRBJ1-4; no clear D gene. There are 17 residues in the CDR3. The germline gives CDR1 LNHDA, CDR2 SQIVND (reference sequence). V was trimmed by 2 bases and J by 3 bases, leaving 16 bases between them. CDR3 coding DNA: TGTGCCAGTAGTATACCTCCCCTACGTGCCTCTAATGAAAAACTGTTTTTT. Encoded protein: CASSIPPLRASNEKLFF.

The chain is built from TRBV15 and TRBJ1-5; tentative D call: TRBD1 (5 bases). Germline CDR1 LNHNV, CDR2 YYDKDF (reference sequence). V was pared by 3 bases and J by 1 base, with 7 bases between. The CDR3 runs to 14 residues. The CDR3 bases are TGTGCCACCAGCAGGGGGGACAGCAATCAGCCCCAGCATTTT. This sequence encodes CATSRGDSNQPQHF.

The V gene is TRBV10-3, the J gene TRBJ2-2; 10 bases match TRBD2. This CDR3 is 12 amino acids long. Germline V gives CDR1 ENHRY, CDR2 SYGVKD. V was pared by 10 bases and J by 7 bases, with 3 bases of the junction left unmatched. The DNA for the CDR3 is TGTGCCACGGAGCGGGGGGGCGGGGAGCTGTTTTTT. This gives the protein CATERGGGELFF.

This clone came up a few times. This chain links TRBV15 with TRBJ2-1; D not resolved. The length of the CDR3 is 14 residues. The germline CDR1 and CDR2 sequences are LNHNV and YYDKDF (reference sequence). Trimming stripped 3 bases from V and 6 bases from J, with 12 bases between. The CDR3 region is CATSSLGGSNEQFF. The CDR3 nucleotides read TGTGCCACCAGCAGCTTAGGCGGTAGCAATGAGCAGTTCTTC.

This clone came up once. This chain uses TRBV28 with TRBJ2-3; D gene unclear. CDR1 and CDR2 (germline): MDHEN, SYDVKM. V dropped 2 bases and J dropped 5 bases, with 8 bases sitting between them. The CDR3 loop spans 13 amino acids. CDR3 in DNA: TGTGCCAGCAGTTTACCAGGTTTAGATACGCAGTATTTT. The encoded protein is CASSLPGLDTQYF.

This clone was seen more than once but under ten times. The CDR3 DNA reads TGCGCCAGCAGCCCGGGGGCAGGGAGCTCCTATAATTCACCCCTCCACTTT. Translation: CASSPGAGSSYNSPLHF. The rearrangement joins TRBV5-1 to TRBJ1-6; TRBD1 might be the D (6 bases). Deletions cut 4 bases from V and 0 bases from J, with 14 bases between. The V gene's germline CDR1 is SGHRS and CDR2 YFSETQ. The CDR3 consists of 17 residues.

This clone was seen once. The gene calls are TRBV5-6 and TRBJ1-5, with TRBD1 matching over 9 bases. The V and J ends lost 5 bases and 2 bases, in that order; junction bases with no gene match: 5. The CDR3 has 15 residues. Per germline, CDR1 SGHDT and CDR2 YYEEEE. DNA of the CDR3: TGTGCCAGCAGGGGGGACAGGGACCGCAATCAGCCCCAGCATTTT. Amino acids: CASRGDRDRNQPQHF. Full variable domain (remainder filled in from reference TRBV5-6 and TRBJ1-5): DAGVTQSPTHLIKTRGQQVTLRCSPKSGHDTVSWYQQALGQGPQFIFQYYEEEERQRGNFPDRFSGHQFPNYSSELNVNALLLGDSALYLCASRGDRDRNQPQHFGDGTRLSIL.

The V and J genes are TRBV19 and TRBJ1-2, with D possibly being TRBD1 (6 bases). Looked up from germline, CDR1 is LNHDA and CDR2 is SQIVND (reference sequence). Trimming removed 3 bases at V and 13 bases at J, with 27 bases between. The CDR3 length is 16 residues. The CDR3 bases are TGTGCCAGTAGTATTGGAGGGACAAAGGGAGGATATGGACTCACCTTC. It codes for CASSIGGTKGGYGLTF.

The chain recombines TRBV28 with TRBJ1-6; a possible D gene is TRBD1 (5 bases). In germline, CDR1 is MDHEN, CDR2 SYDVKM. V gave up 3 bases and J gave up 7 bases, with 10 bases separating them. The CDR3 length is 14 residues. CDR3 bases: TGTGCCAGCAGTTTGGGGGGGTCAAATTCACCCCTCCACTTT. This gives the protein CASSLGGSNSPLHF. The full variable domain, its missing parts supplied by reference TRBV28 and TRBJ1-6, is DVKVTQSSRYLVKRTGEKVFLECVQDMDHENMFWYRQDPGLGLRLIYFSYDVKMKEKGDIPEGYSVSREKKERFSLILESASTNQTSMYLCASSLGGSNSPLHFGNGTRLTVT.